This TCR beta chain stems from a study of long-term antiretroviral therapy in people with HIV. The CDR3 loop spans 16 amino acids. V lost 2 bases to trimming and J lost 3 bases; unmatched junction nucleotides: 7. The germline V gene encodes CDR1 SGHRS and CDR2 YFSETQ. Samples were assayed with immunoSEQ v3.0 at survey level. Clones were sequenced by immunoSEQ multiplex PCR, and TCRdb holds only the in-frame ones, with some missing. The sample gives fewer than 30,000 clones, 95% of which show up once; roughly 7.3% is in the top ten. The chain couples TRBV5-1 to TRBJ2-2; 7 bases match TRBD1. The sequence was collected from a man aged 25-40 years with HIV. The sample in question was unsorted PBMCs, obtained 5.3 years after starting antiretroviral therapy. The CDR3 bases are TGCGCCAGCAGCTTAAGGGGGCAGGGGGACACCGGGGAGCTGTTTTTT. This translates into CASSLRGQGDTGELFF. The entire variable domain, with the rest obtained from reference TRBV5-1 and TRBJ2-2, is as follows: KAGVTQTPRYLIKTRGQQVTLSCSPISGHRSVSWYQQTPGQGLQFLFEYFSETQRNKGNFPGRFSGRQFSNSRSEMNVSTLELGDSALYLCASSLRGQGDTGELFFGEGSRLTVL.